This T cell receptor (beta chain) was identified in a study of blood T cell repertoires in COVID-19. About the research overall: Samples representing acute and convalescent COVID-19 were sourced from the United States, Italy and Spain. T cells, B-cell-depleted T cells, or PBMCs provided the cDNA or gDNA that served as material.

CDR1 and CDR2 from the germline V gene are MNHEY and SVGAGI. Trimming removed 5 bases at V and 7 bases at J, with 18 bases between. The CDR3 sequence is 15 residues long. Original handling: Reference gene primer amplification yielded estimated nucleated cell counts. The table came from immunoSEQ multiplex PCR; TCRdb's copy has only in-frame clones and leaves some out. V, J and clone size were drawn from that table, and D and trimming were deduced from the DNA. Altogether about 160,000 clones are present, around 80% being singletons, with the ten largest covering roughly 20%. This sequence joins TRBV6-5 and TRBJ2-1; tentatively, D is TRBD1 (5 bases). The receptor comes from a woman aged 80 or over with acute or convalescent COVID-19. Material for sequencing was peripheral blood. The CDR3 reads CASSLFIWAGNEQFF. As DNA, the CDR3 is TGTGCCAGCAGTCTCTTTATATGGGCAGGGAATGAGCAGTTCTTC.